The 24 T cell receptor beta chains listed next were all sequenced from one sample in a study of blood T cell repertoires in COVID-19. Assay: immunoSEQ multiplex PCR; the TCRdb copy retains only in-frame clones and omits some. The sample has tens of thousands of clones, under 80% seen once. Sequenced material: peripheral blood. These receptors were taken from a human donor in a cohort sampled during active COVID-19.

This clone was picked up one time. This rearrangement joins TRBV6-1 to TRBJ2-7; 8 bases match TRBD1. CDR1 and CDR2 from the germline V gene are MNHNS and SASEGT. This CDR3 is 15 amino acids long. V shed 3 bases and J 6 bases; nucleotides not matched to a gene: 10. This CDR3 reads CASSESRGPDSEQYF. CDR3 DNA: TGTGCCAGCAGTGAGAGCAGGGGGCCGGATAGCGAGCAGTACTTC.

Here the CDR3 DNA reads TGTGCCAGCAGCCAGCGGGACAGCAGCTATGGCTACACCTTC. It yields the protein CASSQRDSSYGYTF. The chain is built from TRBV3-1 (or the pseudogene TRBV3-2) and TRBJ1-2; 7 bases map to TRBD1. CDR3 length equals 14 residues. CDR1 is LGHDT, CDR2 YNNKEL, per germline (reference sequence). The ends lost 3 bases at V and 4 bases at J; junction bases unmatched: 5.

The chain carries TRBV2 and TRBJ2-2; 8 nucleotides agree with TRBD1. V lost 7 bases and J lost 5; bases outside the gene matches: 9. The CDR3 has 15 residues. CDR1 is SNHLY, CDR2 FYNNEI, per germline. CDR3 sequence (DNA): TGTGCCAGCACCGGACAGGGAGGACGAACCGGGGAGCTGTTTTTT. The encoded protein is CASTGQGGRTGELFF.

The chain couples TRBV30 to TRBJ2-6, with TRBD1 matching over 7 bases. The CDR3 has 15 residues. The V segment lost 1 base and the J segment 2 bases; nucleotides outside the gene matches: 2. CDR1 GTSNPN and CDR2 SVGIG come from the germline V gene (reference sequence). The CDR3 DNA is TGTGCCTGGAGTGCAGGGGGACCTGGGGCCAACGTCCTGACTTTC. Residues: CAWSAGGPGANVLTF.

CDR3 protein: CASSLMTGATYGGEQYF. In DNA, the CDR3 is TGTGCCAGCAGCCTTATGACAGGCGCAACGTATGGGGGCGAGCAGTACTTC. This chain links TRBV7-2 with TRBJ2-7; perhaps TRBD1 as D (6 bases). The length of the CDR3 is 17 residues. CDR1 is SGHTA, CDR2 FQGNSA, per germline. V shed 5 bases and J shed 6 bases, with 26 bases lying between them.

This rearrangement joins TRBV7-9 to TRBJ2-7; weak D call: TRBD1 (6 bases). Germline-derived CDR1 and CDR2 are SEHNR and FQNEAQ (reference sequence). The germline V and J ends were trimmed by 1 base and 2 bases, with 12 bases remaining between them. CDR3 size: 15 residues. CDR3 in amino acids: CASSLGAGAAYEQYF. The CDR3 bases are TGTGCCAGCAGCTTAGGGGCAGGGGCCGCCTACGAGCAGTACTTC.

V usage is TRBV27 and J usage is TRBJ1-4; 7 nucleotides match TRBD1. V lost 5 bases and J lost 7; bases outside the gene matches: 7. Germline values: CDR1 MNHEY, CDR2 SMNVEV (reference sequence). CDR3 length equals 14 residues. CDR3 nucleotides: TGTGCCAGCAGTCGACAGGGTGGGAGTGAAAAACTGTTTTTT. This codes for CASSRQGGSEKLFF.

The gene calls are TRBV7-8 and TRBJ1-2, with 12 bases matching TRBD1. Losses at the gene ends were 0 bases for V and 2 bases for J; bases not matched to a gene: 1. In germline, CDR1 is SGHVS, CDR2 FQNEAQ. The CDR3 has 16 amino acids. The DNA of the CDR3 is TGTGCCAGCAGCTTAGCGGGACAGGGGGCCAACTATGGCTACACCTTC. Protein sequence: CASSLAGQGANYGYTF.

J is TRBJ2-1 and V is TRBV29-1; a possible D gene is TRBD2 (6 bases). The V end was cut by 3 bases, the J end by 6 bases, with 9 bases between. CDR3 size: 12 residues. Germline values: CDR1 SQVTM, CDR2 ANQGSEA. CDR3 sequence: CSVEQGGNEQFF. Here the CDR3 DNA reads TGCAGCGTTGAGCAGGGAGGCAATGAGCAGTTCTTC.

The chain links TRBV7-9 to TRBJ2-7, with TRBD2 matching 9 bases. The germline gives CDR1 SEHNR, CDR2 FQNEAQ (reference sequence). The V segment lost 2 bases and the J segment 2 bases; nucleotides outside the gene matches: 1. CDR3 length equals 14 residues. CDR3 DNA: TGTGCCAGCAGCTTACTAGCGGGGCCCTACGAGCAGTACTTC. Encoded protein: CASSLLAGPYEQYF.

The rearrangement uses TRBV5-6 and TRBJ2-6; maybe TRBD2 (5 bases). CDR3 size: 15 residues. Trimming took 0 bases from V and 1 from J, leaving 5 bases between them. Germline CDR1 is SGHDT and CDR2 is YYEEEE. The CDR3 nucleotides read TGTGCCAGCAGCTTGGGGACTTCTGGGGCCAACGTCCTGACTTTC. Translated: CASSLGTSGANVLTF. Supplemented by reference TRBV5-6 and TRBJ2-6, the full variable domain reads DAGVTQSPTHLIKTRGQQVTLRCSPKSGHDTVSWYQQALGQGPQFIFQYYEEEERQRGNFPDRFSGHQFPNYSSELNVNALLLGDSALYLCASSLGTSGANVLTFGAGSRLTVL.

V and J are TRBV10-3 and TRBJ2-1; 8 positions agree with TRBD1. V was pared by 6 bases and J by 3 bases, with 4 bases of the junction left unmatched. The V gene's germline CDR1 is ENHRY and CDR2 SYGVKD. The CDR3 contains 14 residues. The CDR3, as DNA: TGTGCCATCAGCGGCGGGACAGGCTACAATGAGCAGTTCTTC. It is translated as CAISGGTGYNEQFF.

The rearrangement uses TRBV27 and TRBJ2-1; 7 nucleotides align to TRBD1. The CDR3 runs to 17 residues. J lost 4 bases, V lost 1 base, and 10 bases had no gene match. In germline, CDR1 is MNHEY, CDR2 SMNVEV (reference sequence). CDR3 in amino acids: CASSLWNRGGLYNEQFF. Written as DNA, the CDR3 is TGTGCCAGCAGTTTATGGAACCGAGGGGGCCTGTACAATGAGCAGTTCTTC.

The chain links TRBV5-5 to TRBJ1-4; maybe TRBD1 (5 bases). This CDR3 contains 15 residues. The germline CDR1 and CDR2 sequences are SGHKS and YYEKEE (reference sequence). Trimming took off 0 bases at V and 8 bases at J, with 14 bases between the two ends. CDR3 in amino acids: CASSLDRKLTEKLFF. DNA for the CDR3: TGTGCCAGCAGCTTGGACAGGAAGCTGACGGAAAAACTGTTTTTT.

The J gene is TRBJ1-3, the V gene TRBV7-9; D is undetermined. CDR3 length equals 14 residues. The V gene's germline CDR1 is SEHNR and CDR2 FQNEAQ (reference sequence). Trimming removed 5 bases from V and 3 bases from J, with 11 bases in between. For the CDR3, the DNA is TGTGCCAGCAGCCGTGACATGGGTGGAAACACCATATATTTT. Amino acid sequence: CASSRDMGGNTIYF.

The gene calls are TRBV9 and TRBJ2-1; 8 positions match TRBD2. After removal of 1 base from V and 0 bases from J, the junction contained 9 bases not matched to a gene. Germline V CDR1 and CDR2: SGDLS, YYNGEE. This CDR3 is built from 18 residues. The chain's CDR3 is CASSVTELAVRSYNEQFF. The CDR3 bases are TGTGCCAGCAGCGTAACGGAACTAGCGGTCCGCTCCTACAATGAGCAGTTCTTC.

This clone showed up just a few times. The chain combines TRBV2 with TRBJ1-1; D uncertain. The CDR3 is 11 residues long. V was cut by 4 bases and J by 6 bases, with 6 bases left in between. Germline loops: CDR1 SNHLY, CDR2 FYNNEI. Written as DNA, the CDR3 is TGTGCCAGCAGTGTGAGCCCTGAAGCTTTCTTT. It specifies CASSVSPEAFF.

V usage is TRBV19 and J usage is TRBJ2-2, with 7 bases aligning to TRBD2. V shed 8 bases, J shed 1 base, and the junction held 10 bases outside the gene matches. The CDR3 sequence is 16 residues long. Germline loops: CDR1 LNHDA, CDR2 SQIVND (reference sequence). The CDR3 nucleotides are TGTGCCAGTGGGAGGGTTGCGGGGCTGAACACCGGGGAGCTGTTTTTT. Residues: CASGRVAGLNTGELFF.

The rearrangement joins TRBV3-1 (or the pseudogene TRBV3-2) to TRBJ2-4; TRBD2 is a possible D gene (6 bases). V lost 1 base, J lost 1 base, and 11 bases lay in between. Germline V lookup: CDR1 LGHDT, CDR2 YNNKEL (reference sequence). The CDR3 spans 16 residues. The CDR3, as DNA: TGTGCCAGCAGCCAAGGTAGCGGCCAGGCCAAAAACATTCAGTACTTC. Amino acids: CASSQGSGQAKNIQYF.

This chain joins TRBV5-6 and TRBJ2-5; 9 positions agree with TRBD1. The CDR3 length is 16 residues. V was clipped by 4 bases and J by 1 base; unmatched bases: 8. The germline gives CDR1 SGHDT, CDR2 YYEEEE. The CDR3 sequence: CASSGLQGATQETQYF. CDR3 in DNA: TGTGCCAGCAGCGGACTACAGGGGGCGACCCAAGAGACCCAGTACTTC. Full variable domain (rest looked up from reference TRBV5-6 and TRBJ2-5): DAGVTQSPTHLIKTRGQQVTLRCSPKSGHDTVSWYQQALGQGPQFIFQYYEEEERQRGNFPDRFSGHQFPNYSSELNVNALLLGDSALYLCASSGLQGATQETQYFGPGTRLLVL.

CDR3 protein: CALGRQNTEAFF. In nucleotides, the CDR3 is TGTGCCTTGGGGCGGCAGAACACTGAAGCTTTCTTT. This rearrangement joins TRBV2 to TRBJ1-1, with a possible D match to TRBD1 (5 bases). The CDR3 runs 12 residues. V dropped 11 bases and J dropped 1 base, with 11 bases sitting between them. The germline V gene encodes CDR1 SNHLY and CDR2 FYNNEI. Using reference TRBV2 and TRBJ1-1 for the parts outside the CDR3, the full variable domain is EPEVTQTPSHQVTQMGQEVILRCVPISNHLYFYWYRQILGQKVEFLVSFYNNEISEKSEIFDDQFSVERPDGSNFTLKIRSTKLEDSAMYFCALGRQNTEAFFGQGTRLTVV.

The chain recombines TRBV6-6 with TRBJ2-7; TRBD1 is a possible D gene (5 bases). Per the germline V gene, CDR1 is MNHNY and CDR2 is SVGAGI (reference sequence). The ends were cut back, 7 bases at V and 2 bases at J, with 12 bases in the middle. The CDR3 is made up of 13 amino acids. The CDR3 sequence: CASTPQGTYEQYF. The CDR3 DNA is TGTGCCAGCACTCCTCAGGGAACCTACGAGCAGTACTTC.

The chain has TRBV7-2 and TRBJ2-7, with 7 bases that match TRBD1. Germline V CDR1 and CDR2: SGHTA, FQGNSA. The CDR3 totals 16 residues. The trim removed 7 bases at V and 0 bases at J, leaving 12 bases unmatched. The CDR3 DNA follows: TGTGCCAGCACAAGACAGGGCCCGACGGTCTCCTACGAGCAGTACTTC. Its protein is CASTRQGPTVSYEQYF. Supplemented by reference TRBV7-2 and TRBJ2-7, the full variable domain reads GAGVSQSPSNKVTEKGKDVELRCDPISGHTALYWYRQSLGQGLEFLIYFQGNSAPDKSGLPSDRFSAERTGGSVSTLTIQRTQQEDSAVYLCASTRQGPTVSYEQYFGPGTRLTVT.

The chain joins TRBV4-3 to TRBJ2-3; the D gene is possibly TRBD2 (6 bases). The V end was cut by 1 base, the J end by 2 bases, with 16 bases between. There are 17 residues in the CDR3. Germline V gene sequence: CDR1 LGHNA, CDR2 YSLEER. CDR3 amino acids: CASSQAGGPAATDTQYF. For the CDR3, the DNA is TGCGCCAGCAGCCAAGCCGGAGGGCCTGCAGCCACAGATACGCAGTATTTT.